The 20 T cell receptor beta chains below all came from one sample that was sequenced in a study of blood T cell repertoires in COVID-19. Produced via immunoSEQ multiplex PCR; TCRdb's table is partial and in-frame only. Here the sample spans around 190,000 clones, roughly nine tenths being singletons. Material for sequencing was peripheral blood. The receptors shown here come from a young man who had recovered from COVID-19.

This rearrangement joins TRBV18 to TRBJ1-4; no reliable D call. The germline V gene encodes CDR1 KGHSH and CDR2 LQKENI. This CDR3 has 13 residues. V gave up 4 bases and J gave up 8 bases, with 11 bases separating them. CDR3 DNA sequence: TGTGCCAGCTCACGTGGTAAAGAGGAAAAACTGTTTTTT. It yields the protein CASSRGKEEKLFF.

This clone occurred once. The chain recombines TRBV7-3 with TRBJ2-3, with D possibly matching TRBD2 (5 bases). The CDR3 totals 15 residues. The V and J ends lost 5 bases and 0 bases respectively, with 12 bases between them. Germline V gene sequence: CDR1 SGHTA, CDR2 FQGTGA. CDR3 sequence: CASSEIGVSTDTQYF. The CDR3 DNA follows: TGTGCCAGCAGCGAGATCGGGGTTAGCACAGATACGCAGTATTTT.

V gene TRBV28 combines with J gene TRBJ2-7; a possible D gene is TRBD1 (5 bases). The length of the CDR3 is 14 residues. The V end lost 5 bases, the J end lost 6 bases, and 17 bases lay between the germline ends. Germline V gives CDR1 MDHEN, CDR2 SYDVKM. This CDR3 is CASSPSTVPFEQYF. The CDR3 region has the DNA TGTGCCAGCAGTCCCTCGACAGTACCCTTCGAGCAGTACTTC.

This sequence joins TRBV20-1 and TRBJ1-2; a weak D match, TRBD1 (5 bases). The length of the CDR3 is 13 residues. Germline V gene lookup returns CDR1 DFQATT and CDR2 SNEGSKA (reference sequence). The V gene lost 6 bases and the J gene lost 4 bases, with 15 bases spanning the gap. The CDR3: CSASPREGYGYTF. As DNA, the CDR3 is TGCAGTGCCAGTCCCAGGGAGGGCTATGGCTACACCTTC.

The rearrangement links TRBV20-1 to TRBJ2-7; D might be TRBD2 (5 bases). This CDR3 region has 11 residues. The germline V and J ends were trimmed by 6 bases and 3 bases, with 9 bases remaining between them. CDR1 DFQATT and CDR2 SNEGSKA come from the germline V gene (reference sequence). CDR3 protein: CSALEGYEQYF. Written as DNA, the CDR3 is TGCAGTGCCCTCGAGGGCTACGAGCAGTACTTC.

The chain is built from TRBV6-5 and TRBJ1-5, with D possibly matching TRBD1 (6 bases). The V gene's germline CDR1 is MNHEY and CDR2 SVGAGI. The CDR3 runs 13 residues. V was trimmed by 6 bases and J by 1 base, leaving 7 bases between them. In nucleotides, the CDR3 is TGTGCCAGCAGAAGGGGGAGCAATCAGCCCCAGCATTTT. Amino acids: CASRRGSNQPQHF.

V usage is TRBV3-1 (or the pseudogene TRBV3-2) and J usage is TRBJ2-2; a possible D gene is TRBD2 (6 bases). This CDR3 is built from 14 residues. Looked up from germline, CDR1 is LGHDT and CDR2 is YNNKEL (reference sequence). V was trimmed by 2 bases and J by 7 bases, leaving 11 bases between them. CDR3 nucleotide sequence: TGTGCCAGCAGCCAATGGCGGGAAGGCGGGGAGCTGTTTTTT. Its translation: CASSQWREGGELFF.

The rearrangement uses TRBV10-1 and TRBJ2-1; 7 bases match TRBD2. Germline CDR1 is WNHNN and CDR2 is SYGVQD (reference sequence). This CDR3 is built from 16 residues. J was trimmed by 2 bases and V by 5 bases; bases with no gene match: 9. In nucleotides, the CDR3 is TGCGCCAGCAGTCCACGTACTAGCGCCACCTACAATGAGCAGTTCTTC. Its translation: CASSPRTSATYNEQFF.

V usage is TRBV11-2 and J usage is TRBJ2-1; 15 bases align to TRBD2. V was pared by 5 bases and J by 0 bases, with 8 bases of the junction left unmatched. The CDR3 runs 19 residues. CDR1 is SGHAT and CDR2 is FQNNGV in the germline V gene. CDR3 DNA sequence: TGTGCCAGCAGCGCAGGGACTAGCGGGAGGACGAGCTCCTACAATGAGCAGTTCTTC. Translated: CASSAGTSGRTSSYNEQFF.

This clone has only one observation. V gene TRBV7-2 combines with J gene TRBJ1-2; D gene ambiguous. This CDR3 comprises 13 residues. Germline lookup yields CDR1 SGHTA and CDR2 FQGNSA. The V end lost 1 base, the J end lost 2 bases, and 5 bases lay between the germline ends. The CDR3 loop is CASSLGRNYGYTF. CDR3 nucleotides: TGTGCCAGCAGCTTAGGCAGGAACTATGGCTACACCTTC.

This chain connects TRBV28 to TRBJ2-1, with 12 positions matching TRBD2. The CDR3 consists of 14 residues. Losses at the gene ends were 7 bases for V and 4 bases for J; bases not matched to a gene: 2. Germline-derived CDR1 and CDR2 are MDHEN and SYDVKM. The CDR3 spells CASKGLAGYNEQFF. CDR3 DNA sequence: TGTGCCAGCAAGGGACTAGCGGGTTACAATGAGCAGTTCTTC.

The V gene is TRBV3-1 (or the pseudogene TRBV3-2), the J gene TRBJ2-7; 8 bases match TRBD1. V shed 3 bases and J 5 bases; nucleotides not matched to a gene: 9. The CDR3 extends over 15 amino acids. The germline V gene has CDR1 LGHDT and CDR2 YNNKEL (reference sequence). CDR3 sequence reads: CASSQIRQGRNEQYF. Written as DNA, the CDR3 is TGTGCCAGCAGCCAGATACGACAGGGGCGGAACGAGCAGTACTTC.

The gene calls are TRBV4-3 and TRBJ2-2, with 9 bases that match TRBD1. This CDR3 is built from 16 residues. CDR1 and CDR2 (germline): LGHNA, YSLEER. With 6 bases clipped from V and 0 bases from J, the junction kept 5 bases outside the gene matches. The CDR3 nucleotides read TGCGCCAGCAGTCAGACAGGGGGGGCGAACACCGGGGAGCTGTTTTTT. Translating it yields CASSQTGGANTGELFF.

V usage is TRBV19 and J usage is TRBJ2-7; 8 nucleotides align to TRBD1. The CDR3 is made up of 14 amino acids. Germline V gene data show CDR1 as LNHDA and CDR2 as SQIVND (reference sequence). Unmatched junction bases numbered 7, after V lost 4 bases and J lost 5 bases. The CDR3 sequence is CASSTFDRGHEQYF. CDR3 bases: TGTGCCAGTAGTACCTTCGACAGGGGTCACGAGCAGTACTTC.

Here the CDR3 reads CATQGTGGTGELFF. The CDR3 nucleotides are TGTGCCACCCAAGGGACAGGGGGCACCGGGGAGCTGTTTTTT. The chain carries TRBV2 and TRBJ2-2; 11 bases agree with TRBD1. Germline V gene lookup returns CDR1 SNHLY and CDR2 FYNNEI. The CDR3 totals 14 residues. V lost 10 bases and J lost 4; bases outside the gene matches: 5. Full variable domain (rest looked up from reference TRBV2 and TRBJ2-2): EPEVTQTPSHQVTQMGQEVILRCVPISNHLYFYWYRQILGQKVEFLVSFYNNEISEKSEIFDDQFSVERPDGSNFTLKIRSTKLEDSAMYFCATQGTGGTGELFFGEGSRLTVL.

This clone was recorded once. The chain links TRBV15 to TRBJ1-4; 7 bases are shared with TRBD1. Trimming cost V 1 base and J 4 bases; bases outside gene matches: 6. CDR3 length: 16 amino acids. Germline lookup yields CDR1 LNHNV and CDR2 YYDKDF (reference sequence). The CDR3 DNA is TGTGCCACCAGCAGAGGCGGACAGGCGCTTAATGAAAAACTGTTTTTT. Translated, it gives CATSRGGQALNEKLFF.

This chain joins TRBV7-2 and TRBJ1-2; the D gene is possibly TRBD1 (5 bases). V was shortened by 1 base and J by 10 bases, with 16 bases between the two germline ends. Germline CDR1 is SGHTA and CDR2 is FQGNSA. The CDR3 consists of 14 residues. The CDR3 here is CASSLESGIGYYTF. The CDR3 DNA reads TGTGCCAGCAGCTTAGAATCAGGGATCGGCTACTACACCTTC.

V usage is TRBV19 and J usage is TRBJ2-1, with a tentative D call TRBD2 (5 bases). CDR3 length: 14 amino acids. Trimming cost V 3 bases and J 0 bases, with 6 bases left between them. Per the germline V gene, CDR1 is LNHDA and CDR2 is SQIVND (reference sequence). The CDR3 sequence is CASSIGSSYNEQFF. Written as DNA, the CDR3 is TGTGCCAGTAGTATTGGGAGCTCCTACAATGAGCAGTTCTTC.

The J gene is TRBJ2-3, the V gene TRBV3-1 (or the pseudogene TRBV3-2); a possible D gene is TRBD2 (5 bases). CDR1 is LGHDT, CDR2 YNNKEL, per germline (reference sequence). Deletions cut 1 base from V and 5 bases from J, with 10 bases between. This CDR3 has 14 residues. Here the CDR3 DNA reads TGTGCCAGCAGCCAAGGAGGGTCGGGAGATACGCAGTATTTT. Translation: CASSQGGSGDTQYF.

J is TRBJ2-1 and V is TRBV28; 7 nucleotides agree with TRBD1. The V gene's germline CDR1 is MDHEN and CDR2 SYDVKM. There are 13 residues in the CDR3. V lost 6 bases, J lost 9 bases, and 8 bases stayed unmatched. CDR3 bases: TGTGCCAGCAGGGGACAGCTGTTAGGTGAGCAGTTCTTC. It is translated as CASRGQLLGEQFF. Full variable domain (rest looked up from reference TRBV28 and TRBJ2-1): DVKVTQSSRYLVKRTGEKVFLECVQDMDHENMFWYRQDPGLGLRLIYFSYDVKMKEKGDIPEGYSVSREKKERFSLILESASTNQTSMYLCASRGQLLGEQFFGPGTRLTVL.